This entry features one T cell receptor (beta chain) sequence. Authors' processing steps: Estimated nucleated cell counts came from reference gene primer amplification. Libraries were prepared by immunoSEQ multiplex PCR; TCRdb keeps only in-frame clonotypes and omits some of them. For V, J and clone size, that table is used; D and trimming come from the DNA. Of a few hundred thousand clones listed, roughly 86% were seen once; the top ten hold roughly 0.8%. The sample is drawn from a study of blood T cell repertoires in COVID-19. Study-level information: Whether acute or convalescent, the COVID-19 samples came from the United States, Italy and Spain. The analysed material was cDNA or gDNA that came from T cells, B-cell-depleted T cells, or PBMCs.

The CDR3 is made up of 15 amino acids. Between the trimmed V and J ends, which lost 1 base and 2 bases, there was a span of 12 bases. Germline V gene lookup returns CDR1 MGHDK and CDR2 SYGVNS. The sequence derives from a woman in her 30s with acute or convalescent COVID-19. The chain carries TRBV25-1 and TRBJ2-7; the D gene is possibly TRBD2 (6 bases). Sequencing was done on a sample of peripheral blood. The CDR3 region has the DNA TGTGCCAGCAGTGAATCCCACGGGAGCGCCTACGAGCAGTACTTC. Protein: CASSESHGSAYEQYF.